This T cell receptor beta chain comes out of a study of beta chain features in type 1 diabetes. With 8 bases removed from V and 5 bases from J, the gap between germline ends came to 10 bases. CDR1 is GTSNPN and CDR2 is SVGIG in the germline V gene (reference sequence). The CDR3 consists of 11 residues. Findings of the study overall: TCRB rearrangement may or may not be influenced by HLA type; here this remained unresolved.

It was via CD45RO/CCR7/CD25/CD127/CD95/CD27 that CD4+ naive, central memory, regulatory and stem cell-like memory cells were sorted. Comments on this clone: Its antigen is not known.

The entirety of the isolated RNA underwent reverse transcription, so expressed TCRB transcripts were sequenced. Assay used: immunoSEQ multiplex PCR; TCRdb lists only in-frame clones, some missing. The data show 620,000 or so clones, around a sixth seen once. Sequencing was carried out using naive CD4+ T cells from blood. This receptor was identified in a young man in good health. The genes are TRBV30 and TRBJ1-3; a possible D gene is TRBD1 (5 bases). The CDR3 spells CAGGQRNTIYF. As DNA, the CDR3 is TGTGCCGGGGGTCAGAGAAACACCATATATTTT. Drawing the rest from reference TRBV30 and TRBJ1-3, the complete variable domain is SQTIHQWPATLVQPVGSPLSLECTVEGTSNPNLYWYRQAAGRGLQLLFYSVGIGQISSEVPQNLSASRPQDRQFILSSKKLLLSDSGFYLCAGGQRNTIYFGEGSWLTVV.